Listed here are 10 T cell receptor beta chains from one sample, sequenced in a study of cytomegalovirus exposure and HLA in healthy donors. Primers included in the PCR were 60 Vbeta and 13 Jbeta primers. Produced via immunoSEQ multiplex PCR; TCRdb's table is partial and in-frame only. Here the sample spans roughly 100,000 clones, under 80% being singletons. Sequencing input: PBMCs. The receptors come from a woman aged 40-49 years in good health and CMV-seropositive.

This clone showed up just once. The V gene is TRBV28, the J gene TRBJ1-5, with a weak D call TRBD1 (6 bases). CDR1 MDHEN and CDR2 SYDVKM come from the germline V gene. This CDR3 contains 17 residues. Between the trimmed V and J ends, which lost 5 bases and 7 bases, there was a span of 24 bases. CDR3 sequence reads: CASSRTGEGGFEQPQHF. Here the CDR3 DNA reads TGTGCCAGCAGTCGGACGGGGGAGGGGGGGTTTGAGCAGCCCCAGCATTTT.

The V gene is TRBV19, the J gene TRBJ1-2, with 8 bases that match TRBD1. The CDR3 contains 15 residues. Germline V CDR1 and CDR2: LNHDA, SQIVND (reference sequence). Trimming removed 1 base from V and 7 bases from J; junction bases left unmatched: 8. CDR3 in amino acids: CASSIAQGAVSGYTF. DNA for the CDR3: TGTGCCAGTAGTATAGCCCAGGGGGCAGTGAGTGGCTACACCTTC. Full variable domain (remainder filled in from reference TRBV19 and TRBJ1-2): DGGITQSPKYLFRKEGQNVTLSCEQNLNHDAMYWYRQDPGQGLRLIYYSQIVNDFQKGDIAEGYSVSREKKESFPLTVTSAQKNPTAFYLCASSIAQGAVSGYTFGSGTRLTVV.

The chain has TRBV10-3 and TRBJ2-5; TRBD1 is a possible D gene (6 bases). Judging by the DNA end, TRBJ2-7 fits better; the J call may be wrong. The CDR3 consists of 14 residues. Germline loops: CDR1 ENHRY, CDR2 SYGVKD. The CDR3 reads CAIGTNRDQNEQYF. CDR3 DNA sequence: TGTGCCATTGGAACTAACAGGGACCAAAACGAGCAGTACTTC.

This clone appeared a single time. V and J are TRBV5-4 and TRBJ2-7, with a weak D call TRBD2 (7 bases). The germline CDR1 and CDR2 sequences are SGHNT and YYREEE (reference sequence). Trimming removed 2 bases from V and 4 bases from J, with 13 bases in between. The CDR3 length is 14 residues. The CDR3 DNA reads TGTGCCAGCAGCTTAATGGGGGGGCCGTACGAGCAGTACTTC. Translated: CASSLMGGPYEQYF.

This chain links TRBV5-5 with TRBJ1-1; D might be TRBD1 (5 bases). Looked up from germline, CDR1 is SGHKS and CDR2 is YYEKEE (reference sequence). Deletions cut 6 bases from V and 4 bases from J, with 22 bases between. CDR3 length: 16 residues. CDR3 DNA sequence: TGTGCCAGCACCTATGCCCCCACAGGCCATAGCACTGAAGCTTTCTTT. Translating gives CASTYAPTGHSTEAFF.

The gene calls are TRBV4-1 and TRBJ2-7; possibly TRBD2 for D (5 bases). This CDR3 comprises 14 residues. CDR1 is MGHRA, CDR2 YSYEKL, per germline. The ends were cut back, 4 bases at V and 5 bases at J, with 15 bases in the middle. CDR3 amino acids: CASSRPEDPHEQYF. CDR3 bases: TGCGCCAGCAGCCGCCCGGAGGACCCACACGAGCAGTACTTC.

The chain links TRBV18 to TRBJ2-1, with 8 bases aligning to TRBD2. This CDR3 region has 14 residues. Germline CDR1 and CDR2: KGHSH and LQKENI. Trimming removed 4 bases from V and 4 bases from J; junction bases left unmatched: 3. CDR3 loop: CASSQSGGYNEQFF. The CDR3 DNA is TGTGCCAGCTCACAAAGCGGGGGTTACAATGAGCAGTTCTTC.

This clone was detected only a few times. J is TRBJ1-6 and V is TRBV2; D unclear. This CDR3 comprises 14 residues. V gave up 7 bases and J gave up 2 bases, with 9 bases separating them. CDR1 and CDR2 from the germline V gene are SNHLY and FYNNEI. The CDR3 loop is CASNEGTYNSPLHF. CDR3 in DNA: TGTGCCAGCAACGAGGGTACCTATAATTCACCCCTCCACTTT. Complete variable domain (other parts from reference TRBV2 and TRBJ1-6): EPEVTQTPSHQVTQMGQEVILRCVPISNHLYFYWYRQILGQKVEFLVSFYNNEISEKSEIFDDQFSVERPDGSNFTLKIRSTKLEDSAMYFCASNEGTYNSPLHFGNGTRLTVT.

The V and J genes are TRBV7-2 and TRBJ2-1; possible D gene TRBD1, 5 bases. V was trimmed by 5 bases and J by 7 bases, leaving 15 bases between them. CDR1 is SGHTA and CDR2 is FQGNSA in the germline V gene. There are 14 residues in the CDR3. CDR3 nucleotides: TGTGCCAGCAGCCGAATCGTAGGGGTGAATGAGCAGTTCTTC. As protein: CASSRIVGVNEQFF.

The DNA of the CDR3 is TGTGCCAGCAGCTTGTGGAGGGGAGGGGACACTGAAGCTTTCTTT. Translated, it gives CASSLWRGGDTEAFF. The V gene is TRBV5-5, the J gene TRBJ1-1; D might be TRBD1 (5 bases). The germline CDR1 and CDR2 sequences are SGHKS and YYEKEE (reference sequence). The CDR3 runs to 15 residues. V lost 1 base, J lost 3 bases, and 13 bases lay in between.